The clone carrying this TCR beta chain was counted at least ten times. The CDR3 consists of 14 residues. Trimming took 1 base from V and 0 from J, leaving 6 bases between them. The entry originates in a study of T cells of healthy individuals. TCRdb analysed the 5' RACE reads with MiXCR anew, one entry per CDR3 protein. The repertoire holds roughly 76,000 distinct CDR3 sequences, approximately 5.4% seen once, with roughly 7.5% in the top ten. This TCR came from a female donor in good health. The chain recombines TRBV12-3 or TRBV12-4 with TRBJ1-1, with D uncertain. In DNA, the CDR3 is TGTGCCAGCAGTTTAGTACAGCTGAACACTGAAGCTTTCTTT. Its translation: CASSLVQLNTEAFF.